Listed below are T cell receptor beta chains from one sample, sequenced in a study of blood T cell repertoires in COVID-19. The assay was immunoSEQ multiplex PCR, and TCRdb's table has in-frame clones only and misses some. In the table there are under 150,000 clones, just under 85% of which are singletons. The sample comprised peripheral blood. The receptors here all came from a woman aged 40 to 55 with active or convalescent COVID-19. Each CDR3 is given with its conserved first and last residue. D genes are given only for firm matches. Only some rows state a clone size, as once, few, many or a class for expanded clones.

j_call: TRBJ2-1
v_call: TRBV11-2
d_call: TRBD1
clone_size: once
cdr3_nt: TGTGCCAGCAGCCTCCGGTGGACAGGGGACTACAAGAATGAGCAGTTCTTC
cdr3_aa: CASSLRWTGDYKNEQFF

j_call: TRBJ2-2
v_call: TRBV28
d_call: TRBD2
clone_size: -
cdr3_nt: TGTGCCAGCAGTTTCTTAGCGGGGGGTGAGACCGGGGAGCTGTTTTTT
cdr3_aa: CASSFLAGGETGELFF

j_call: TRBJ2-4
v_call: TRBV18
d_call: TRBD1
clone_size: -
cdr3_nt: TGTGCCAGCTCCCCCGGGACAGGGATCCTAGCCAAAAACATTCAGTACTTC
cdr3_aa: CASSPGTGILAKNIQYF

j_call: TRBJ2-7
v_call: TRBV2
d_call: TRBD1
clone_size: -
cdr3_nt: TGTGCCAGCGCGGGGGGACAGGGGGCTGTATACGAGCAGTACTTC
cdr3_aa: CASAGGQGAVYEQYF

j_call: TRBJ1-2
v_call: TRBV2
d_call: TRBD1
clone_size: -
cdr3_nt: TGTGCCAGCAGTGTAGACAGGGGCCACTACACCTTC
cdr3_aa: CASSVDRGHYTF

j_call: TRBJ1-2
v_call: TRBV7-2
d_call: TRBD1
clone_size: -
cdr3_nt: TGTGCCAGCAGCTTAGATCCCGACAGGGGGAAGTATGGCTACACCTTC
cdr3_aa: CASSLDPDRGKYGYTF

j_call: TRBJ1-2
v_call: TRBV7-2
d_call: TRBD1
clone_size: -
cdr3_nt: TGTGCCAGCAGCTCCGGACAGGGGGGAGGCTACACCTTC
cdr3_aa: CASSSGQGGGYTF

j_call: TRBJ1-4
v_call: TRBV7-9
d_call: TRBD1
clone_size: -
cdr3_nt: TGTGCCAGCAGCTTAGCGCGGACAGGCGGACTGTTTTTT
cdr3_aa: CASSLARTGGLFF

j_call: TRBJ1-2
v_call: TRBV5-8
d_call: -
clone_size: once
cdr3_nt: TGTGCCAGCAGCTTCAGGGTTACCGGTTATGGCTACACCTTC
cdr3_aa: CASSFRVTGYGYTF

j_call: TRBJ2-5
v_call: TRBV11-3
d_call: TRBD1
clone_size: -
cdr3_nt: TGTGCCAGCAGCTTAAGCCTTACAGGGGGGCAGGAGACCCAGTACTTC
cdr3_aa: CASSLSLTGGQETQYF

j_call: TRBJ2-3
v_call: TRBV11-3
d_call: TRBD1
clone_size: -
cdr3_nt: TGTGCCAGCAGCTCGTGGACAGGGGGCACAGATACGCAGTATTTT
cdr3_aa: CASSSWTGGTDTQYF

j_call: TRBJ1-5
v_call: TRBV27
d_call: -
clone_size: few
cdr3_nt: TGTGCCAGCAGTTGGCAGGGATATCAGCCCCAGCATTTT
cdr3_aa: CASSWQGYQPQHF

j_call: TRBJ2-1
v_call: TRBV7-2
d_call: -
clone_size: -
cdr3_nt: TGTGCCAGCAGCCCCCCGAGGGCAGCCTACAATGAGCAGTTCTTC
cdr3_aa: CASSPPRAAYNEQFF

j_call: TRBJ1-6
v_call: TRBV3-1/TRBV3-2
d_call: -
clone_size: -
cdr3_nt: TGTGCCAGCAGCCTACAGGGTAGGGGCTATAATTCACCCCTCCACTTT
cdr3_aa: CASSLQGRGYNSPLHF

j_call: TRBJ1-1
v_call: TRBV5-1
d_call: TRBD1
clone_size: -
cdr3_nt: TGCGCCAGCAGCTTGAGGACAGGGGGCGAGACTGAAGCTTTCTTT
cdr3_aa: CASSLRTGGETEAFF

j_call: TRBJ2-7
v_call: TRBV27
d_call: TRBD2
clone_size: -
cdr3_nt: TGTGCCAGCAGTTTCGGCCTAGCGGGACCCTACGAGCAGTACTTC
cdr3_aa: CASSFGLAGPYEQYF

j_call: TRBJ1-1
v_call: TRBV5-6
d_call: TRBD1
clone_size: -
cdr3_nt: TGTGCCAGCAGCGCCGGGACAGGACGGGCGAACACTGAAGCTTTCTTT
cdr3_aa: CASSAGTGRANTEAFF

j_call: TRBJ1-5
v_call: TRBV5-5
d_call: -
clone_size: -
cdr3_nt: TGTGCCAGCAGCTTGACGAGACCCGGAGGCAATCAGCCCCAGCATTTT
cdr3_aa: CASSLTRPGGNQPQHF

j_call: TRBJ1-2
v_call: TRBV28
d_call: -
clone_size: -
cdr3_nt: TGTGCCAGCAGTCCCGGGAGAGAGAGGGGCTATGGCTACACCTTC
cdr3_aa: CASSPGRERGYGYTF

j_call: TRBJ2-7
v_call: TRBV27
d_call: TRBD1
clone_size: -
cdr3_nt: TGTGCCAGCAGGGGACGACAGGGCTTGAGGGTCCACGAGCAGTACTTC
cdr3_aa: CASRGRQGLRVHEQYF

j_call: TRBJ2-2
v_call: TRBV7-8
d_call: -
clone_size: -
cdr3_nt: TGTGCCAGCAGCTTATGGAGCCAATACAACGGGGAGCTGTTTTTT
cdr3_aa: CASSLWSQYNGELFF

j_call: TRBJ2-2
v_call: TRBV15
d_call: -
clone_size: -
cdr3_nt: TGTGCCACCAGCGGACCAGGGGAAACCGGGGAGCTGTTTTTT
cdr3_aa: CATSGPGETGELFF

j_call: TRBJ1-2
v_call: TRBV7-6
d_call: -
clone_size: -
cdr3_nt: TGTGCCAGCAGTTATACAGCGGACTATGGCTACACCTTC
cdr3_aa: CASSYTADYGYTF

j_call: TRBJ1-6
v_call: TRBV7-9
d_call: -
clone_size: -
cdr3_nt: TGTGCCAGCAGCTTTGAACTATATTCACCCCTCCACTTT
cdr3_aa: CASSFELYSPLHF

j_call: TRBJ1-2
v_call: TRBV5-1
d_call: -
clone_size: -
cdr3_nt: TGCGCCAGCAGCTTTGAGACAGCTCATGGCTACACCTTC
cdr3_aa: CASSFETAHGYTF

j_call: TRBJ1-5
v_call: TRBV5-6
d_call: -
clone_size: once
cdr3_nt: TGTGCCAGCAGCTTTGGAGTCCGTCAGCCCCAGCATTTT
cdr3_aa: CASSFGVRQPQHF

j_call: TRBJ2-7
v_call: TRBV19
d_call: TRBD1
clone_size: -
cdr3_nt: TGTGCCAGTAGTATCCCCCGGGACAGGGGCGACGAGCAGTACTTC
cdr3_aa: CASSIPRDRGDEQYF

j_call: TRBJ1-5
v_call: TRBV6-5
d_call: TRBD1
clone_size: -
cdr3_nt: TGTGCCAGCAGTATGGGACAGAACAATCAGCCCCAGCATTTT
cdr3_aa: CASSMGQNNQPQHF

j_call: TRBJ1-2
v_call: TRBV19
d_call: TRBD1
clone_size: -
cdr3_nt: TGTGCCAGTAGTATTCCCTCCGGACAGGATAACTATGGCTACACCTTC
cdr3_aa: CASSIPSGQDNYGYTF

j_call: TRBJ2-3
v_call: TRBV25-1
d_call: -
clone_size: -
cdr3_nt: TGTGCCAGCAGTGTGGGAGGTAGCACAGATACGCAGTATTTT
cdr3_aa: CASSVGGSTDTQYF

j_call: TRBJ1-1
v_call: TRBV19
d_call: -
clone_size: once
cdr3_nt: TGTGCCAGTAGTCTCACGATCGGGGTGAACACTGAAGCTTTCTTT
cdr3_aa: CASSLTIGVNTEAFF

j_call: TRBJ1-5
v_call: TRBV5-6
d_call: -
clone_size: -
cdr3_nt: TGTGCCAGCAGCCATGCCTCTGGGAGCAGCAATCAGCCCCAGCATTTT
cdr3_aa: CASSHASGSSNQPQHF

j_call: TRBJ2-3
v_call: TRBV5-1
d_call: TRBD2
clone_size: -
cdr3_nt: TGCGCCCGCAGCCCGGGGGGGTGGGGGGCCGGTGGCACAGATACGCAGTATTTT
cdr3_aa: CARSPGGWGAGGTDTQYF

j_call: TRBJ2-2
v_call: TRBV29-1
d_call: -
clone_size: -
cdr3_nt: TGCAGCGGCGCCGACACCGGGGAGCTGTTTTTT
cdr3_aa: CSGADTGELFF

j_call: TRBJ2-3
v_call: TRBV30
d_call: TRBD1
clone_size: -
cdr3_nt: TGTGCCTGGAGTGCGGGGACAGGAAGCACAGATACGCAGTATTTT
cdr3_aa: CAWSAGTGSTDTQYF

j_call: TRBJ2-7
v_call: TRBV7-9
d_call: -
clone_size: -
cdr3_nt: TGTGCCAGCAGCCCACGACCCACGGGGTCCTACGAGCAGTACTTC
cdr3_aa: CASSPRPTGSYEQYF

j_call: TRBJ1-6
v_call: TRBV28
d_call: -
clone_size: -
cdr3_nt: TGTGCCAGCCTATTCGAACAGGGTTCCTATAATTCACCCCTCCACTTT
cdr3_aa: CASLFEQGSYNSPLHF

j_call: TRBJ1-1
v_call: TRBV5-1
d_call: -
clone_size: -
cdr3_nt: TGCGCCAGCAGCCAACAACCTGACAGGCCGAACACTGAAGCTTTCTTT
cdr3_aa: CASSQQPDRPNTEAFF

j_call: TRBJ1-1
v_call: TRBV5-1
d_call: -
clone_size: -
cdr3_nt: TGCGCCAGCAGCTTGGTAGGGGCCACTGAAGCTTTCTTT
cdr3_aa: CASSLVGATEAFF

j_call: TRBJ1-1
v_call: TRBV13
d_call: TRBD1
clone_size: -
cdr3_nt: TGTGCCAGCAGCTCGCCGACAGGGGGTGTCACTGAAGCTTTCTTT
cdr3_aa: CASSSPTGGVTEAFF

j_call: TRBJ2-3
v_call: TRBV5-1
d_call: TRBD2
clone_size: once
cdr3_nt: TGCGCCAGCAGCTTGGGGACTAGCGGCACAGATACGCAGTATTTT
cdr3_aa: CASSLGTSGTDTQYF

j_call: TRBJ2-7
v_call: TRBV5-1
d_call: TRBD2
clone_size: -
cdr3_nt: TGCGCCAGCAGCTTGAGACCAGCGGGAGTGCACGAGCAGTACTTC
cdr3_aa: CASSLRPAGVHEQYF